This record concerns one TCR beta chain sequence. The target antigen is unknown. The record originates from a study of cytomegalovirus exposure and HLA in healthy donors. The V segment lost 3 bases and the J segment 0 bases; nucleotides outside the gene matches: 8. Germline loops: CDR1 LNHNV, CDR2 YYDKDF (reference sequence). CDR3 size: 17 residues. It was with 60 Vbeta and 13 Jbeta primers that the PCR ran. TCRdb's table, derived via immunoSEQ multiplex PCR, lists solely in-frame clones and lacks some. The sample has fewer than 150,000 clones, about 80% seen once. Study results and caveats: Researchers reported in a later analysis that common viral pathogens appeared linked to several top clusters. Altogether, about 160 TCR beta chains were recorded as cytomegalovirus-associated.

V is TRBV15 and J is TRBJ1-3; 7 bases fit TRBD1. The sample taken for sequencing was PBMCs. The source is a man aged 55-75 years in good health and CMV-seropositive. CDR3 nucleotide sequence: TGTGCCACCAGCAGGGACACCGACAGGGTCTCTGGAAACACCATATATTTT. Amino acid sequence: CATSRDTDRVSGNTIYF.